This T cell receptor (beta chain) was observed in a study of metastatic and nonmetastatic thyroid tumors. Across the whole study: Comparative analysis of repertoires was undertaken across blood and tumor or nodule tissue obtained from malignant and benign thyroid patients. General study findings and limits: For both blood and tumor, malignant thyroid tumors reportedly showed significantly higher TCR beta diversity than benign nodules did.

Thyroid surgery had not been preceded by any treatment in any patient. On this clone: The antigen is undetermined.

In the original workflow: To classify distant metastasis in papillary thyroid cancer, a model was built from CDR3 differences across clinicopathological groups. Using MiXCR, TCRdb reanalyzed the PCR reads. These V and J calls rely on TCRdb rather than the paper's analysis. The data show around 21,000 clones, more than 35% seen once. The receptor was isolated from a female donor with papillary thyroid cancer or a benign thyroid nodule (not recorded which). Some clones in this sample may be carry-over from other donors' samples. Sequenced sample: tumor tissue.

DNA for the CDR3: TGTGCCAGCAGCGTAGGGGCAGATTGGGGCGAGCAGTACTTC. This gives the protein CASSVGADWGEQYF. The chain is built from TRBV9 and TRBJ2-7, with D uncertain. The CDR3 spans 14 residues. Germline V CDR1 and CDR2: SGDLS, YYNGEE. Between the trimmed V and J ends, which lost 0 bases and 6 bases, there was a span of 13 bases.